This TCR beta chain comes out of a study of response to subunit inactivated influenza vaccine. CDR3 length equals 13 residues. V was clipped by 0 bases and J by 7 bases, with 9 bases between them. Per germline, CDR1 LGHDT and CDR2 YNNKEL (reference sequence). In TCRdb, the RT-PCR reads were re-called with MiXCR into one record per CDR3 protein. This sample has fewer than 700,000 distinct CDR3 sequences, with about an eighth found just once. This material consisted of PBMCs from blood, taken around seven weeks after vaccination. The chain combines TRBV3-1 with TRBJ1-2; D remains ambiguous. The TCR comes from a man aged 50-59 years who received an inactivated influenza vaccine. The CDR3 bases are TGTGCCAGCAGCCAAGACCGTTTCGCTGGCTACACCTTC. This gives the protein CASSQDRFAGYTF.